Sequencing of this T cell receptor beta chain was carried out in a study of blood T cells in healthy people across ages. Study-wide results and caveats: Both higher diversity and more naive CD4+ cells marked long-lived donors when set against aged donors.

The authors drew 7.5 to 10 milliliters of peripheral blood from each donor. About this clonotype itself: Its antigen is not known.

With a J-beta primer mix and a sample-barcoded 5' primer, a second PCR ran about 6 to 11 cycles. One entry per CDR3 protein results from TCRdb running MiXCR on the 5' RACE reads. The table lists more than 700,000 distinct CDR3 sequences, 40% to 65% of them singletons. CDR3 length: 15 residues. Looked up from germline, CDR1 is SGDLS and CDR2 is YYNGEE. This chain links TRBV9 with TRBJ2-4, with TRBD2 identical over 13 bases. The J call is doubtful: the DNA matches TRBJ2-7 better. The sequenced sample consisted of blood. This TCR derives from a man aged 80 or over in good health. The chain's CDR3 is CASSVVGTSGTEQYF. CDR3 DNA: TGTGCCAGCAGCGTAGTCGGGACTAGCGGGACCGAGCAGTACTTC.